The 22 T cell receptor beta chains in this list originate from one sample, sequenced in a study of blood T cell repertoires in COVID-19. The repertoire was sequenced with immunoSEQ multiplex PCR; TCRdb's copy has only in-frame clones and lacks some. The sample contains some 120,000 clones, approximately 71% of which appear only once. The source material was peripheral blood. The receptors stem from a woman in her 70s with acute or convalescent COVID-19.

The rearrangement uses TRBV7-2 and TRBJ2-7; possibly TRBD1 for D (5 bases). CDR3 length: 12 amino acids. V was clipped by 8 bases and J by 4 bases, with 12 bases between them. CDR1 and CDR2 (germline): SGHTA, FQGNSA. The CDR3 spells CASSAGRYEQYF. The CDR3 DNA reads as TGTGCCAGCTCGGCAGGGCGGTACGAGCAGTACTTC.

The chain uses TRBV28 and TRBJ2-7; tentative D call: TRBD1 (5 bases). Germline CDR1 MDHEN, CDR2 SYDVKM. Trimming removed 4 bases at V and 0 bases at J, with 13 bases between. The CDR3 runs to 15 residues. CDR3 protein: CASSSSTVSSYEQYF. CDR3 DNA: TGTGCCAGCAGTTCCTCGACAGTATCCTCCTACGAGCAGTACTTC.

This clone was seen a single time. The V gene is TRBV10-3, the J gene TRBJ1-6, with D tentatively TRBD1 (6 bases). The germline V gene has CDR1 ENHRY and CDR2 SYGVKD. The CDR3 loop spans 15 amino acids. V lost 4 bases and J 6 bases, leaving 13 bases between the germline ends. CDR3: CAISGQGLGNSPLHF. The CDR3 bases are TGTGCCATCAGTGGGCAGGGGTTAGGTAATTCACCCCTCCACTTT.

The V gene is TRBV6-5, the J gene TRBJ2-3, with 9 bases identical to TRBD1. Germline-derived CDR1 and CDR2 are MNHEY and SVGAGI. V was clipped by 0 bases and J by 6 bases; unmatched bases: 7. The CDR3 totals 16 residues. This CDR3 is CASSYSDRGFLDTQYF. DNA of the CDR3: TGTGCCAGCAGTTACTCCGACAGGGGGTTTTTGGATACGCAGTATTTT.

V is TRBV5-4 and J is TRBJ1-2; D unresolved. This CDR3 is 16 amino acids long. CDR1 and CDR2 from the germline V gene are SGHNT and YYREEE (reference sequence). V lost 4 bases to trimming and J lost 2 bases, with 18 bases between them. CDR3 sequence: CASSLGPPQANYGYTF. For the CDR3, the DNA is TGTGCCAGCAGCCTGGGTCCACCGCAAGCGAACTATGGCTACACCTTC.

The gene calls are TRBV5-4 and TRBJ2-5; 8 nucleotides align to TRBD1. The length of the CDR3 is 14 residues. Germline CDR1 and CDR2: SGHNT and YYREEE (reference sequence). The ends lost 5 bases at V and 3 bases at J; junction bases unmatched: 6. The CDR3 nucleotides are TGTGCCAGCAGGAGGGACAGGCCGGAAGAGACCCAGTACTTC. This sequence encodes CASRRDRPEETQYF.

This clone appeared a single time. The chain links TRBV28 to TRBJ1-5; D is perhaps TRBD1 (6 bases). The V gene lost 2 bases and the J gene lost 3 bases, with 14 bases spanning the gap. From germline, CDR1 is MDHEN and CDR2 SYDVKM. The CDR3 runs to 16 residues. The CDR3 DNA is TGTGCCAGCAGTTTAGGTATCGACAGGCCCAATCAGCCCCAGCATTTT. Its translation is CASSLGIDRPNQPQHF.

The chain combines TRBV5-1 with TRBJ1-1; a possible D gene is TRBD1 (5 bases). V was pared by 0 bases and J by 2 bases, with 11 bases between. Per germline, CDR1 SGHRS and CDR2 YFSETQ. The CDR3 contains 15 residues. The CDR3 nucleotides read TGCGCCAGCAGCTTGGTGGGGGGAGTTAACACTGAAGCTTTCTTT. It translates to CASSLVGGVNTEAFF.

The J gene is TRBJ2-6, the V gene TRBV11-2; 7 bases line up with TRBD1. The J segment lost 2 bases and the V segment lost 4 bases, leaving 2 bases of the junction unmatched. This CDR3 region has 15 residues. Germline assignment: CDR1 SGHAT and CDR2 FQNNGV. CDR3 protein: CASSSQGAGANVLTF. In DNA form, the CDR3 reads TGTGCCAGCAGCTCCCAGGGGGCTGGGGCCAACGTCCTGACTTTC.

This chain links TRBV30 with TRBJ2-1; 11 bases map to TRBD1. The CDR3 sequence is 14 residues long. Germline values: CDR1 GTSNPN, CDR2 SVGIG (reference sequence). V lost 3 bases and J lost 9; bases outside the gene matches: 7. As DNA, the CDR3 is TGTGCCTGGAGAGGGACAGGGGGGCTCCTTGAGCAGTTCTTC. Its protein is CAWRGTGGLLEQFF.

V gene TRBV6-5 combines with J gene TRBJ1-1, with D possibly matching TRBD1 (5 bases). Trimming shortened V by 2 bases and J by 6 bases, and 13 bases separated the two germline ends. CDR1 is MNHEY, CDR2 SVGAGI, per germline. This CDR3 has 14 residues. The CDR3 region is CASSYGARAAEAFF. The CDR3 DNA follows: TGTGCCAGCAGTTACGGTGCCAGGGCGGCTGAAGCTTTCTTT.

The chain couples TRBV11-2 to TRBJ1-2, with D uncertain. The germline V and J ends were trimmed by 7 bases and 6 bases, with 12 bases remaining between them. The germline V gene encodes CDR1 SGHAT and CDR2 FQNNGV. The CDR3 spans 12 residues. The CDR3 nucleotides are TGTGCCAGCACCCTTGGGAGGGATGGCTACACCTTC. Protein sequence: CASTLGRDGYTF. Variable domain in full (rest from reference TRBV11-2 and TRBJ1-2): EAGVAQSPRYKIIEKRQSVAFWCNPISGHATLYWYQQILGQGPKLLIQFQNNGVVDDSQLPKDRFSAERLKGVDSTLKIQPAKLEDSAVYLCASTLGRDGYTFGSGTRLTVV.

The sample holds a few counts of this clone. The DNA of the CDR3 is TGTGCCAGCAGCCTTGCCGGACTAGGGATCACAGATACGCAGTATTTT. It is translated as CASSLAGLGITDTQYF. The chain recombines TRBV3-1 (or the pseudogene TRBV3-2) with TRBJ2-3; 7 bases are a match to TRBD2. CDR1 LGHDT and CDR2 YNNKEL come from the germline V gene (reference sequence). CDR3 length: 16 residues. V dropped 4 bases and J dropped 2; count of bases not matched to a gene: 9.

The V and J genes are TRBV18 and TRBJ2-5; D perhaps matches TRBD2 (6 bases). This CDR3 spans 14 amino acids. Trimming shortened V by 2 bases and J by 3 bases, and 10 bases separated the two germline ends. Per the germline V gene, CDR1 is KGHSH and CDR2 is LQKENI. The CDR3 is CASSPMRGKETQYF. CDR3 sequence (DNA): TGTGCCAGCTCACCAATGCGGGGAAAAGAGACCCAGTACTTC.

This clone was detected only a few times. The CDR3 nucleotides are TGTGCCAGCTCACCACAACTGTCTAGCGGGGGAATGCATGAGCAGTTCTTC. Translating gives CASSPQLSSGGMHEQFF. V and J are TRBV18 and TRBJ2-1; TRBD2 aligns across 10 bases. The V and J ends lost 1 base and 8 bases, in that order; junction bases with no gene match: 11. The CDR3 runs 17 residues. In germline, CDR1 is KGHSH, CDR2 LQKENI.

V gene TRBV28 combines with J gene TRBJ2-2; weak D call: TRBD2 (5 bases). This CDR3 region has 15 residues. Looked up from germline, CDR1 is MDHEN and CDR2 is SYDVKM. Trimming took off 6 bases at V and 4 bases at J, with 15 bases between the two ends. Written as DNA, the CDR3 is TGTGCCAGCAGAAAGGGAGCTGGGTTCACCGGGGAGCTGTTTTTT. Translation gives CASRKGAGFTGELFF.

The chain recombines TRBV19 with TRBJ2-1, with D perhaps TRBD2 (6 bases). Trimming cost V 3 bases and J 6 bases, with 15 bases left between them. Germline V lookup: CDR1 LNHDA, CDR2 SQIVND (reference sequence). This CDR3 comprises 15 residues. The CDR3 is CASSISGTPSNEQFF. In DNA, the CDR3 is TGTGCCAGTAGTATCTCAGGGACTCCAAGCAATGAGCAGTTCTTC.

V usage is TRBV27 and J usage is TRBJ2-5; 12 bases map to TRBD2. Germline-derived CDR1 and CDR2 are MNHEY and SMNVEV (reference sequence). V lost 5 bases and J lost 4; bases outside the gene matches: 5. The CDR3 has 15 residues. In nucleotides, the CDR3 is TGTGCCAGCAGTCTGACTAGCGGGGGACTAGAGACCCAGTACTTC. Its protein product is CASSLTSGGLETQYF.

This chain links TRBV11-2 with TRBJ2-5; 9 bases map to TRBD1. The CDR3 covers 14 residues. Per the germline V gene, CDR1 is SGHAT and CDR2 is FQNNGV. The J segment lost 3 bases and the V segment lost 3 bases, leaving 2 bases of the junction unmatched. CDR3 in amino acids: CASSFGQGKETQYF. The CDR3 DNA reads TGTGCCAGCAGCTTTGGACAGGGGAAAGAGACCCAGTACTTC. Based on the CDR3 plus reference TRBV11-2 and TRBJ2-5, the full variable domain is EAGVAQSPRYKIIEKRQSVAFWCNPISGHATLYWYQQILGQGPKLLIQFQNNGVVDDSQLPKDRFSAERLKGVDSTLKIQPAKLEDSAVYLCASSFGQGKETQYFGPGTRLLVL.

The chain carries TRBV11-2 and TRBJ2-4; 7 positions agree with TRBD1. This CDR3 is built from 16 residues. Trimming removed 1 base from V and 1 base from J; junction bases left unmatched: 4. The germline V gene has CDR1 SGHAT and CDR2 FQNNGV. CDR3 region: CASSLGGGEAKNIQYF. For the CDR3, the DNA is TGTGCCAGCAGCTTAGGAGGGGGCGAGGCCAAAAACATTCAGTACTTC.

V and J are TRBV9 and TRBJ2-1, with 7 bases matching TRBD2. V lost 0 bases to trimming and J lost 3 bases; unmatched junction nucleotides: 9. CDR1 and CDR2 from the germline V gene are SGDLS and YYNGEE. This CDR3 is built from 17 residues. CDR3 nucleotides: TGTGCCAGCAGCGTAGGGGTAGGGCTAGCGGTCTACAATGAGCAGTTCTTC. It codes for CASSVGVGLAVYNEQFF.

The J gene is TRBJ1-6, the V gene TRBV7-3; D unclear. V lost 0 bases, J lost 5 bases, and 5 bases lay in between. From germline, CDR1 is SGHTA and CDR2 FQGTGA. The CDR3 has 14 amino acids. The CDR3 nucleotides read TGTGCCAGCAGCTTAACCGGAGATAATTCACCCCTCCACTTT. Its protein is CASSLTGDNSPLHF.